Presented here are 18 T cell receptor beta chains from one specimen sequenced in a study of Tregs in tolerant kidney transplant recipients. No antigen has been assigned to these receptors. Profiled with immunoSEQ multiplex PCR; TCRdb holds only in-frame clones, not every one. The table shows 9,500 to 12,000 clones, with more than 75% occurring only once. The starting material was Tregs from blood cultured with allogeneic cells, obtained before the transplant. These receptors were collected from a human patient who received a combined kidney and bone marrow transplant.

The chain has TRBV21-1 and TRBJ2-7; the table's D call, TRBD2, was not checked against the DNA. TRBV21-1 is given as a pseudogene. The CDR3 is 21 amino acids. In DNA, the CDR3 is TGTGCCAGCAGCAAAGCCCAGGAAACAGGTTCGGAGCGGGAGGCTTCCTACGAGCAGTACTTC. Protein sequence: CASSKAQETGSEREASYEQYF.

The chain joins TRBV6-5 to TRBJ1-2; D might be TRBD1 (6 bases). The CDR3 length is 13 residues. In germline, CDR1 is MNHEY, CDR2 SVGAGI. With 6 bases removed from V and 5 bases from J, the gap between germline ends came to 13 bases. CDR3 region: CASRLNRVYGYTF. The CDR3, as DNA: TGTGCCAGCAGGTTGAACAGGGTTTATGGCTACACCTTC.

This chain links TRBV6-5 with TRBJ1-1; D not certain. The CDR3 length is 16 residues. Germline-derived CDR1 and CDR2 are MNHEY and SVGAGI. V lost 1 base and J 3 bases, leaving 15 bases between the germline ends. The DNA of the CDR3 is TGTGCCAGCAGTTACTTAATAAAAAGGGCAGACACTGAAGCTTTCTTT. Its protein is CASSYLIKRADTEAFF.

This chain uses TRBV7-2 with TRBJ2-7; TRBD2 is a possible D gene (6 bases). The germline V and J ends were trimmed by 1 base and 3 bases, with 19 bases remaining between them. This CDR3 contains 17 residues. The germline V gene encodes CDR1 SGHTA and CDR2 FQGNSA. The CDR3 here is CASSLVWGGLDGYEQYF. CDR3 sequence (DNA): TGTGCCAGCAGCTTAGTGTGGGGAGGCCTAGATGGCTACGAGCAGTACTTC. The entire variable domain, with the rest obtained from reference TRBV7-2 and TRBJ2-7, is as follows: GAGVSQSPSNKVTEKGKDVELRCDPISGHTALYWYRQSLGQGLEFLIYFQGNSAPDKSGLPSDRFSAERTGGSVSTLTIQRTQQEDSAVYLCASSLVWGGLDGYEQYFGPGTRLTVT.

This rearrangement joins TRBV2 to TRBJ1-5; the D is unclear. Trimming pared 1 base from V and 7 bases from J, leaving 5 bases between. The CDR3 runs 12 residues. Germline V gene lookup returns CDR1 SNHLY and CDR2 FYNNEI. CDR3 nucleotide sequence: TGTGCCAGCAGTGAAGAATTACAGCCCCAGCATTTT. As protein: CASSEELQPQHF.

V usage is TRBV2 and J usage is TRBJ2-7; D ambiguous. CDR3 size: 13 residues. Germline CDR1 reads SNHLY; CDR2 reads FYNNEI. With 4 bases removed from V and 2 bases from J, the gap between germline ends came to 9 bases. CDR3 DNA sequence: TGTGCCAGCAGTGGAAGTGGGGCCTACGAGCAGTACTTC. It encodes CASSGSGAYEQYF.

The CDR3 DNA reads as TGTGCCTGGAAATCCGGGTCTTACACTGAAGCTTTCTTT. Its protein product is CAWKSGSYTEAFF. V gene TRBV30 combines with J gene TRBJ1-1; D unresolved. The length of the CDR3 is 13 residues. CDR1 is GTSNPN, CDR2 SVGIG, per germline (reference sequence). V lost 4 bases, J lost 3 bases, and 12 bases lay in between.

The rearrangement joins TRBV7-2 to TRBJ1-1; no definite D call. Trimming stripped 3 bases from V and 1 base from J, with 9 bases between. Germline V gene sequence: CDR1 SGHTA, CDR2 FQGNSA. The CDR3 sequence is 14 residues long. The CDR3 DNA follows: TGTGCCAGCAGCTTGGGAGTATGGAACACTGAAGCTTTCTTT. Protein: CASSLGVWNTEAFF.

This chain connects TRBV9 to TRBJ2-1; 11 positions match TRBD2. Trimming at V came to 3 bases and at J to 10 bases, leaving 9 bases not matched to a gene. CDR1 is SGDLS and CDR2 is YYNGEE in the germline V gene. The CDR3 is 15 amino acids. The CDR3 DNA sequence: TGTGCCAGCAGCGGAACTAGCGGGGGACGGGGAGAGCAGTTCTTC. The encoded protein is CASSGTSGGRGEQFF.

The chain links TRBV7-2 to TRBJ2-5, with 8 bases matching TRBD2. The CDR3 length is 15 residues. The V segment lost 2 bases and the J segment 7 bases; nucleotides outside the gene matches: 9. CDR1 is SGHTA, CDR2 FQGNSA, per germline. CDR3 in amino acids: CASSLISGGPGTQYF. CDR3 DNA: TGTGCCAGCAGCTTAATCTCGGGGGGGCCGGGGACCCAGTACTTC.

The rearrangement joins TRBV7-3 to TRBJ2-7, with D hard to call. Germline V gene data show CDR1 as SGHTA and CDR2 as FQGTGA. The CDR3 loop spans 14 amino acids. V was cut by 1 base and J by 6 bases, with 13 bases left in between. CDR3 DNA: TGTGCCAGCAGCTTAATGGGCCCCCAAGGCGAGCAGTACTTC. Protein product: CASSLMGPQGEQYF.

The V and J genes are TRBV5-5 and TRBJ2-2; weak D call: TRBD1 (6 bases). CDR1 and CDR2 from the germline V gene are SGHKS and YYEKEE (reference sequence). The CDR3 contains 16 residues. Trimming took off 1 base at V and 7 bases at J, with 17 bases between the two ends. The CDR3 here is CASSLSGAGVHGELFF. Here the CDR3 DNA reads TGTGCCAGCAGCTTGTCCGGGGCAGGGGTGCACGGGGAGCTGTTTTTT.

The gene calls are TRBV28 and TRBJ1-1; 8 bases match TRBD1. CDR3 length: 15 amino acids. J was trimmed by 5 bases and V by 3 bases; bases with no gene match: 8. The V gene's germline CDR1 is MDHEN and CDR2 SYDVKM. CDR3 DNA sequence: TGTGCCAGCAGTTTCCGGACAGGGCCAAAAACTGAAGCTTTCTTT. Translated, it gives CASSFRTGPKTEAFF.

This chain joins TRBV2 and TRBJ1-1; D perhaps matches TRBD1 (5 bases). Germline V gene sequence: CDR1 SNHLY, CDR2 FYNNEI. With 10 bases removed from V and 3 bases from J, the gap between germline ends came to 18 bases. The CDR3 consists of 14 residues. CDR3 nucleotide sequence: TGTGCCACCTCGAGACGGGGGTGGGACACTGAAGCTTTCTTT. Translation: CATSRRGWDTEAFF.

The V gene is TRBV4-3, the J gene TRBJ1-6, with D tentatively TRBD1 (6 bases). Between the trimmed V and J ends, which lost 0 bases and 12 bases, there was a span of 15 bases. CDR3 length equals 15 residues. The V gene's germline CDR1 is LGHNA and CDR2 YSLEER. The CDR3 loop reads CASSQDVQGIVPLHF. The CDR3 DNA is TGCGCCAGCAGCCAAGATGTACAGGGAATTGTACCCCTCCACTTT.

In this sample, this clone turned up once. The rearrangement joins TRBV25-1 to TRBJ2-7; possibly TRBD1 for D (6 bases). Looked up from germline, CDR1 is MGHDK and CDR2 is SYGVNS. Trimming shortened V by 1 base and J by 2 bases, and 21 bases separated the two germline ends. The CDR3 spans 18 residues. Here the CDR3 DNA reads TGTGCCAGCAGTGAATCACCCCTCTTTTCGGGACAAGCCTACGAGCAGTACTTC. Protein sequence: CASSESPLFSGQAYEQYF.

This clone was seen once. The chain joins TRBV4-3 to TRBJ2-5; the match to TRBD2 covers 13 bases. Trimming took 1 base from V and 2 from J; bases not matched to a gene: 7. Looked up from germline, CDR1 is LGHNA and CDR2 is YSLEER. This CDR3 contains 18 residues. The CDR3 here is CASSQVLAGGSRQETQYF. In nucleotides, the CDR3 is TGCGCCAGCAGCCAAGTACTAGCGGGGGGGTCTCGACAAGAGACCCAGTACTTC.

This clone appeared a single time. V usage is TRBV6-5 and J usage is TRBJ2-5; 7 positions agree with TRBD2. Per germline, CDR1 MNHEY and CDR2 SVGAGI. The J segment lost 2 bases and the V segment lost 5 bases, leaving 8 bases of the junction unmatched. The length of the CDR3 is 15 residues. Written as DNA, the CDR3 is TGTGCCAGCAGTCGATTAAGCGGGGTTCAAGAGACCCAGTACTTC. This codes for CASSRLSGVQETQYF.